A single T cell receptor beta chain is shown here with its context. This specimen comes from a study of T cells in Graves' hyperthyroidism and ophthalmopathy. There were TCR beta CDR3 regions amplified from RNA transcripts. Initially, a first-round RT-PCR of the TCR CDR3 employed the HTBI primer set. A single record per CDR3 protein comes from TCRdb applying MiXCR to the multiplex PCR reads. The sample has hundreds of thousands of distinct CDR3 sequences, roughly 20% seen once. V lost 11 bases and J 5 bases, leaving 17 bases between the germline ends. The CDR3 consists of 13 residues. Germline V gene sequence: CDR1 MDHEN, CDR2 SYDVKM. Thyroid ultrasound and orbital computed tomography, with clinical symptoms and serum thyroxine and TRAb, informed diagnoses.

This chain links TRBV28 with TRBJ2-3, with D perhaps TRBD1 (6 bases). The TCR comes from a man aged 25-40 years with Graves' ophthalmopathy. Sequencing was carried out using blood. In DNA, the CDR3 is TGTGCCGCTCTAGGGGGAGTGGAAGATACGCAGTATTTT. This translates into CAALGGVEDTQYF.